This TCR beta chain was documented in a study of blood T cell repertoires in COVID-19 (dated by TCRdb to the early 2020s). For context, the study as a whole: Samples from collaborators originated in the United States, Italy and Spain and spanned both the acute and convalescent phases of COVID-19. Samples came from the ongoing ImmuneRACE study (first 160 participants) plus 1,254 subjects from 6 global collaborators. A freely available public database, intended as a resource for researchers studying the immune response to SARS-CoV-2, is where the repertoires were released. The material from the prospective study consisted of cDNA or gDNA derived from T cells, B-cell-depleted T cells, or PBMCs. Deeply sampled blood TCRbeta repertoires from subjects exposed to, actively infected with, or recovered from COVID-19 were included in the dataset. Where available, HLA class I and class II types were taken from metadata supplied by the sample provider and were not determined by assay-based typing. Sample metadata almost always included a de-identified subject ID, COVID-19 status, age in years and sex.

Counted from cysteine to phenylalanine, this CDR3 has 16 amino acids. Only CDR3 DNA is held: 48 bases, read in frame from base 1. CDR1 and CDR2, looked up from the germline V gene, are ENHRY and SYGVKD. Relative to germline, V is missing 3 bases and J is missing 6 bases, with 4 bases of the junction outside any gene match. This clone was observed once. Its antigen is still unknown. The sample holds no much larger clone one base away, and base qualities are not on file. General findings and caveats noted by the study authors: The quantity of clinical and demographic metadata differed by source and by participant and was supplied without curation.

TCRbeta CDR3 regions were amplified from genomic DNA by means of the immunoSEQ Assay, a bias-controlled multiplex PCR. The source study handled its data this way. Nucleated cell counts per sample were estimated from amplification of reference gene primers within the assay. To quantify the absolute abundance of each unique TCRbeta CDR3 rearrangement, sequence reads were collapsed and filtered. For each sample, productive Simpson clonality was calculated as the square root of Simpson's diversity index over productive rearrangements. TCRdb retrieved this table from immuneACCESS and kept in-frame rearrangements only. Not all clones are present; in checked studies, unresolved V genes account for under half, and no reason is known for the remainder. V and J calls and clone size are as listed in that table; D and trimming were resolved from the DNA. For this sample the table gives about 80,000 clones, of which around 77% were detected only once. The top ten constitute 16% of the sample.

The collaborating institutions used their own protocols to collect whole blood in K2EDTA tubes. Collaborator samples were shipped for TCRbeta analysis as frozen whole blood, isolated PBMCs, or DNA extracted from either sample type. The receptor chain draws on TRBV10-3 and TRBJ2-1, and 14 junctional nucleotides match TRBD2. This TCR came from a man between 65 and 85 years old with active or convalescent COVID-19. The sample consisted of peripheral blood. The nucleotides are TGTGCCATCAGTGACCAGACTAGCGGGGGGGCCAATGAGCAGTTCTTC. It codes for CAISDQTSGGANEQFF.